This T cell receptor beta chain was sequenced for a study of T cell responses to AZD1222 COVID-19 vaccine. Findings and caveats of the study: White British donors predominated, females outnumbered males, and clonal diversity was possibly underestimated. Repertoires were obtained solely post-peak T cell response.

Turning to this clone: Its antigen is not identified.

The CDR3 runs to 12 residues. Trimming shortened V by 7 bases and J by 5 bases, and 11 bases separated the two germline ends. CDR1 is MNHEY, CDR2 SVGAGI, per germline. The data were produced by immunoSEQ multiplex PCR, yet TCRdb's version contains in-frame clones alone and is incomplete. The profile shows about 140,000 clones, about 90% of them singletons. This receptor was identified in an adult who received the AZD1222 COVID-19 vaccine. The sample consisted of peripheral blood, taken 28 days after the second AZD1222 dose. The genes are TRBV6-5 and TRBJ1-1; D unresolved. The CDR3 DNA reads as TGTGCCAGCATTCCACGGAGGACTGAAGCTTTCTTT. It encodes CASIPRRTEAFF.